Each of the 25 T cell receptor beta chains below was sequenced from the same sample in a study of shared clonotypes between healthy human individuals. The naive CD8 fraction comprised CD45RO-negative cells positively selected for CCR7 and excluded terminally differentiated effector memory CD45RA+ cells. Profiled with immunoSEQ multiplex PCR; TCRdb holds only in-frame clones, not every one. The sample carries roughly 2.1 million clones, more than 85% recorded once. Sequencing input: naive CD8+ T cells from PBMCs. The receptors here all came from a man between 18 and 35 years old in good health. Some clones in this sample may be carry-over from other donors' samples.

This clone was seen just once. The chain uses TRBV4-1 and TRBJ2-5, with D possibly being TRBD1 or TRBD2 (5 bases each). Germline loops: CDR1 MGHRA, CDR2 YSYEKL. V lost 0 bases to trimming and J lost 5 bases, with 13 bases between them. The CDR3 is 15 amino acids. The CDR3 DNA sequence: TGCGCCAGCAGCCAAGAACGGAGGTCAGGGGAGACCCAGTACTTC. Its translation: CASSQERRSGETQYF.

V gene TRBV27 combines with J gene TRBJ1-2, with D possibly being TRBD1 (5 bases). The V gene lost 5 bases and the J gene lost 4 bases, with 26 bases spanning the gap. The CDR3 has 18 residues. Germline V gene lookup returns CDR1 MNHEY and CDR2 SMNVEV (reference sequence). The CDR3 DNA is TGTGCCAGCAGTCCGACTATGGTAGGCGGGACGGATTTCTATGGCTACACCTTC. Residues: CASSPTMVGGTDFYGYTF.

The chain is built from TRBV18 and TRBJ1-3; D is perhaps TRBD1 (5 bases). The germline CDR1 and CDR2 sequences are KGHSH and LQKENI. Trimming removed 4 bases from V and 5 bases from J, with 15 bases in between. The CDR3 is 15 residues long. The CDR3 is CASSRSEDTRNTIYF. In DNA, the CDR3 is TGTGCCAGCTCACGGTCAGAGGACACCAGAAACACCATATATTTT. The full variable domain, completed using reference TRBV18 and TRBJ1-3, is NAGVMQNPRHLVRRRGQEARLRCSPMKGHSHVYWYRQLPEEGLKFMVYLQKENIIDESGMPKERFSAEFPKEGPSILRIQQVVRGDSAAYFCASSRSEDTRNTIYFGEGSWLTVV.

The genes are TRBV7-2 and TRBJ2-7; D is perhaps TRBD1 (6 bases). CDR3 length: 16 amino acids. The V gene's germline CDR1 is SGHTA and CDR2 FQGNSA. The V end lost 5 bases, the J end lost 0 bases, and 17 bases lay between the germline ends. The CDR3 loop reads CASSDRGSPHSYEQYF. The CDR3 DNA sequence: TGTGCCAGCAGCGATAGGGGGAGTCCCCACTCCTACGAGCAGTACTTC.

The CDR3 coding sequence is TGCAGTGCTATACAGCCCCAGCATTTT. Translating it yields CSAIQPQHF. The chain carries TRBV20-1 and TRBJ1-5; D unclear. The germline V and J ends were trimmed by 4 bases and 7 bases, with 2 bases remaining between them. The CDR3 loop spans 9 amino acids. Germline values: CDR1 DFQATT, CDR2 SNEGSKA (reference sequence).

The J gene is TRBJ2-5, the V gene TRBV27; TRBD2 agrees at 8 bases. The germline gives CDR1 MNHEY, CDR2 SMNVEV (reference sequence). Trimming at V came to 10 bases and at J to 4 bases, leaving 5 bases not matched to a gene. The CDR3 has 12 residues. CDR3: CATIGGGETQYF. Written as DNA, the CDR3 is TGTGCCACTATCGGGGGGGGAGAGACCCAGTACTTC.

The chain recombines TRBV27 with TRBJ2-1; 11 positions agree with TRBD2. Looked up from germline, CDR1 is MNHEY and CDR2 is SMNVEV (reference sequence). This CDR3 spans 18 amino acids. Unmatched junction bases numbered 11, after V lost 5 bases and J lost 2 bases. CDR3 in DNA: TGTGCCAGCAGTCTAATAGCGGGAGGGGTAGTTCCCTACAATGAGCAGTTCTTC. This codes for CASSLIAGGVVPYNEQFF.

In the case of this clone: At the DNA level, this CDR3 is encoded by other sequences in the same sample as well. V is TRBV5-1 and J is TRBJ2-7; D is unclear. CDR3 size: 13 residues. Trimming shortened V by 0 bases and J by 3 bases, and 7 bases separated the two germline ends. Germline V gives CDR1 SGHRS, CDR2 YFSETQ. CDR3 amino acids: CASSLGVNYEQYF. CDR3 in DNA: TGCGCCAGCAGCTTGGGCGTAAACTACGAGCAGTACTTC. Full variable domain (outside the CDR3, taken from reference TRBV5-1 and TRBJ2-7): KAGVTQTPRYLIKTRGQQVTLSCSPISGHRSVSWYQQTPGQGLQFLFEYFSETQRNKGNFPGRFSGRQFSNSRSEMNVSTLELGDSALYLCASSLGVNYEQYFGPGTRLTVT.

This clone has a single count. V is TRBV6-5 and J is TRBJ1-2, with D perhaps matching TRBD1 (5 bases). V was shortened by 2 bases and J by 8 bases, with 12 bases between the two germline ends. The CDR3 covers 13 residues. Germline V gene data show CDR1 as MNHEY and CDR2 as SVGAGI. CDR3 protein: CASSYGQGLGYTF. CDR3 bases: TGTGCCAGCAGTTACGGGCAGGGTCTCGGCTACACCTTC.

The chain recombines TRBV15 with TRBJ2-7, with TRBD1 matching over 8 bases. Germline CDR1 reads LNHNV; CDR2 reads YYDKDF (reference sequence). V was pared by 2 bases and J by 4 bases, with 7 bases of the junction left unmatched. The CDR3 covers 15 residues. CDR3 coding DNA: TGTGCCACCAGCAGACCCGGGACAGGCGAGTACGAGCAGTACTTC. As protein: CATSRPGTGEYEQYF. Full variable domain (missing parts from reference TRBV15 and TRBJ2-7): DAMVIQNPRYQVTQFGKPVTLSCSQTLNHNVMYWYQQKSSQAPKLLFHYYDKDFNNEADTPDNFQSRRPNTSFCFLDIRSPGLGDTAMYLCATSRPGTGEYEQYFGPGTRLTVT.

The chain is built from TRBV5-1 and TRBJ2-7; D is perhaps TRBD2 (5 bases). CDR1 and CDR2 (germline): SGHRS, YFSETQ. V was cut by 5 bases and J by 3 bases, with 12 bases left in between. There are 13 residues in the CDR3. The CDR3, as DNA: TGCGCCAGCAGTCCCGGGATTTACTACGAGCAGTACTTC. It encodes CASSPGIYYEQYF.

The rearrangement uses TRBV4-3 and TRBJ1-4; 7 bases fit TRBD1. The CDR3 consists of 18 residues. Germline CDR1 is LGHNA and CDR2 is YSLEER. Trimming removed 3 bases from V and 2 bases from J; junction bases left unmatched: 12. The CDR3 protein is CASSQATGPYPTNEKLFF. The DNA of the CDR3 is TGCGCCAGCAGCCAGGCGACAGGGCCCTACCCCACTAATGAAAAACTGTTTTTT.

V gene TRBV28 combines with J gene TRBJ1-1; 8 bases agree with TRBD1. J lost 6 bases, V lost 5 bases, and 14 bases had no gene match. The germline V gene encodes CDR1 MDHEN and CDR2 SYDVKM. This CDR3 has 16 amino acids. CDR3 bases: TGTGCCAGCAGTCCCGGGACAGGCCCTGGGGGCCCTGAAGCTTTCTTT. Protein product: CASSPGTGPGGPEAFF.

The chain employs TRBV18 and TRBJ2-7; D assignment may be TRBD1 or TRBD2 (5 bases each). Trimming left V 0 bases short and J 2 bases short, with 14 bases between. The germline gives CDR1 KGHSH, CDR2 LQKENI. This CDR3 is built from 16 residues. As DNA, the CDR3 is TGTGCCAGCTCACCACCCCCCCGGGGCGCGCCCTACGAGCAGTACTTC. Residues: CASSPPPRGAPYEQYF.

The chain carries TRBV6-1 and TRBJ2-2; no firm D call. Germline-derived CDR1 and CDR2 are MNHNS and SASEGT. This CDR3 region has 15 residues. The V end was cut by 5 bases, the J end by 2 bases, with 12 bases between. DNA of the CDR3: TGTGCCAGCAGTTTAGTTGTAGTAAACACCGGGGAGCTGTTTTTT. It translates to CASSLVVVNTGELFF.

The V gene is TRBV7-6, the J gene TRBJ2-7, with D possibly being TRBD2 (6 bases). V gave up 8 bases and J gave up 7 bases, with 24 bases separating them. Per germline, CDR1 SGHVS and CDR2 FNYEAQ. The CDR3 spans 15 residues. CDR3 DNA sequence: TGTGCCAGCCGCTCCCTGACGGAGGGAGCAGGGGAGCAGTACTTC. This translates into CASRSLTEGAGEQYF.

This clone has only one observation. This rearrangement joins TRBV7-3 to TRBJ2-6, with a weak D call TRBD1 (5 bases). The CDR3 runs to 14 residues. Germline V lookup: CDR1 SGHTA, CDR2 FQGTGA. Trimming stripped 2 bases from V and 4 bases from J, with 6 bases between. CDR3 loop: CASSLWGGANVLTF. Written as DNA, the CDR3 is TGTGCCAGCAGCTTATGGGGCGGGGCCAACGTCCTGACTTTC.

As for this clone: The sample has other DNA sequences that encode this CDR3 too. The chain carries TRBV7-9 and TRBJ2-7; D is ambiguous. V was pared by 4 bases and J by 3 bases, with 13 bases between. This CDR3 has 14 residues. Germline V CDR1 and CDR2: SEHNR, FQNEAQ (reference sequence). For the CDR3, the DNA is TGTGCCAGCAGCTCCGGCGCGTCCAGCTACGAGCAGTACTTC. Protein product: CASSSGASSYEQYF.

The rearrangement links TRBV11-3 to TRBJ2-1, with D possibly matching TRBD2 (5 bases). Trimming left V 2 bases short and J 9 bases short, with 8 bases between. From germline, CDR1 is SGHNT and CDR2 YENEEA. This CDR3 comprises 12 residues. The DNA for the CDR3 is TGTGCCAGCAGCTTACTTCGGGGTGAGCAGTTCTTC. Encoded protein: CASSLLRGEQFF.

This rearrangement joins TRBV10-3 to TRBJ2-3, with D perhaps TRBD1 (7 bases). Germline CDR1 ENHRY, CDR2 SYGVKD. The CDR3 is 16 amino acids. Trimming stripped 8 bases from V and 3 bases from J, with 21 bases between. The CDR3 here is CAIGSRDRLPTDTQYF. The CDR3 DNA reads TGTGCCATCGGGTCGCGGGACAGACTTCCTACAGATACGCAGTATTTT.

The chain couples TRBV2 to TRBJ2-1; D is tentatively TRBD1 or TRBD2 (6 bases each). Germline CDR1 is SNHLY and CDR2 is FYNNEI. Between the trimmed V and J ends, which lost 11 bases and 2 bases, there was a span of 16 bases. The CDR3 is 14 residues long. The CDR3 sequence is CAGRTGGPYNEQFF. In DNA, the CDR3 is TGTGCCGGGAGGACCGGGGGCCCCTACAATGAGCAGTTCTTC. Filled out from reference TRBV2 and TRBJ2-1, the complete variable domain reads EPEVTQTPSHQVTQMGQEVILRCVPISNHLYFYWYRQILGQKVEFLVSFYNNEISEKSEIFDDQFSVERPDGSNFTLKIRSTKLEDSAMYFCAGRTGGPYNEQFFGPGTRLTVL.

The CDR3 sequence is CSVGVRDRRYNEQFF. CDR3 bases: TGCAGCGTTGGGGTTAGGGACAGAAGATACAATGAGCAGTTCTTC. V is TRBV29-1 and J is TRBJ2-1, with 7 bases aligning to TRBD1. The CDR3 loop spans 15 amino acids. Germline V gene lookup returns CDR1 SQVTM and CDR2 ANQGSEA. With 4 bases clipped from V and 4 bases from J, the junction kept 10 bases outside the gene matches.

This clone was picked up one time. V gene TRBV4-1 combines with J gene TRBJ2-1, with D uncertain. Germline V gene lookup returns CDR1 MGHRA and CDR2 YSYEKL. Trimming cost V 1 base and J 9 bases, with 19 bases left between them. This CDR3 region has 16 residues. DNA of the CDR3: TGCGCCAGCAGCCAAGTACCCCCAGGTACTGTGGCTGAGCAGTTCTTC. This sequence encodes CASSQVPPGTVAEQFF.

The J gene is TRBJ1-4, the V gene TRBV6-5; D uncertain. The V end lost 0 bases, the J end lost 13 bases, and 12 bases lay between the germline ends. The CDR3 length is 13 residues. Germline CDR1 is MNHEY and CDR2 is SVGAGI. The DNA for the CDR3 is TGTGCCAGCAGTTACTCGAAGCGGGCTGGACTGTTTTTT. This gives the protein CASSYSKRAGLFF.

The chain has TRBV19 and TRBJ1-1; D is uncertain. The CDR3 sequence is 14 residues long. Germline-derived CDR1 and CDR2 are LNHDA and SQIVND (reference sequence). V was clipped by 5 bases and J by 4 bases, with 14 bases between them. Here the CDR3 reads CASSFRAAGTEAFF. CDR3 bases: TGTGCCAGTAGTTTCCGGGCCGCGGGCACTGAAGCTTTCTTT.